The 21 T cell receptor beta chains given below trace back to one sample, sequenced in a study of blood T cell repertoires in COVID-19. Sequencing was performed with immunoSEQ multiplex PCR; in TCRdb, only in-frame clones are kept and a portion is missing. The sample carries under 200,000 clones, roughly 85% recorded once. The source material was peripheral blood. The receptors originated from a man aged 55 to 69 with acute or convalescent COVID-19.

V gene TRBV6-5 combines with J gene TRBJ1-5; possible D gene TRBD1, 5 bases. Germline CDR1 reads MNHEY; CDR2 reads SVGAGI. This CDR3 comprises 14 residues. V was pared by 4 bases and J by 3 bases, with 10 bases between. The CDR3 loop reads CASSSQGFNQPQHF. CDR3 in DNA: TGTGCCAGCAGTTCCCAGGGTTTCAATCAGCCCCAGCATTTT.

The rearrangement uses TRBV5-8 and TRBJ2-5, with no clear D. CDR1 SGHTS and CDR2 YDEGEE come from the germline V gene. The V end lost 0 bases, the J end lost 5 bases, and 5 bases lay between the germline ends. The length of the CDR3 is 12 residues. CDR3 DNA sequence: TGTGCCAGCAGCTTGGTTCGGGAGACCCAGTACTTC. It specifies CASSLVRETQYF.

The genes are TRBV20-1 and TRBJ2-3; D is undetermined. V was cut by 7 bases and J by 4 bases, with 9 bases left in between. The CDR3 has 11 amino acids. Looked up from germline, CDR1 is DFQATT and CDR2 is SNEGSKA (reference sequence). The CDR3 DNA follows: TGCAGTGAGCTAGTTGCAGATACGCAGTATTTT. It translates to CSELVADTQYF.

The CDR3 DNA reads TGTGCCAGCTCACCGGATCTACAGTCTGGAAACACCATATATTTT. Encoded protein: CASSPDLQSGNTIYF. The genes are TRBV18 and TRBJ1-3; D remains ambiguous. Trimming cost V 3 bases and J 1 base, with 10 bases left between them. Germline CDR1 reads KGHSH; CDR2 reads LQKENI. The CDR3 spans 15 residues.

This chain joins TRBV20-1 and TRBJ1-2; TRBD1 is a possible D gene (5 bases). The CDR3 is made up of 12 amino acids. Trimming cost V 3 bases and J 8 bases, with 13 bases left between them. Germline lookup yields CDR1 DFQATT and CDR2 SNEGSKA (reference sequence). CDR3 amino acids: CSASEGVIGYTF. In DNA, the CDR3 is TGCAGTGCTAGTGAAGGGGTAATCGGCTACACCTTC.

The count of this clone is one. The V call is TRBV20-1, the J call TRBJ2-5; D not certain. V lost 5 bases to trimming and J lost 6 bases, with 7 bases between them. The V gene's germline CDR1 is DFQATT and CDR2 SNEGSKA (reference sequence). CDR3 length equals 10 residues. CDR3 in DNA: TGCAGTGCTTCAGAAAAGACCCAGTACTTC. Translation gives CSASEKTQYF.

The chain recombines TRBV15 with TRBJ2-7; 11 bases are a match to TRBD1. From germline, CDR1 is LNHNV and CDR2 YYDKDF (reference sequence). V lost 2 bases to trimming and J lost 5 bases; unmatched junction nucleotides: 5. The length of the CDR3 is 15 residues. CDR3 nucleotide sequence: TGTGCCACCAGCAGATCCGGGACAGGGGGAGACGAGCAGTACTTC. Translation gives CATSRSGTGGDEQYF.

This clone was counted once. The V call is TRBV7-9, the J call TRBJ1-1; D gene unclear. This CDR3 spans 14 amino acids. Germline V gives CDR1 SEHNR, CDR2 FQNEAQ (reference sequence). V lost 1 base and J lost 0, with 6 bases in between. DNA for the CDR3: TGTGCCAGCAGCTTAGGCGGCTTGAACACTGAAGCTTTCTTT. It codes for CASSLGGLNTEAFF.

The rearrangement joins TRBV3-1 (or the pseudogene TRBV3-2) to TRBJ2-7, with unresolved D. The germline CDR1 and CDR2 sequences are LGHDT and YNNKEL (reference sequence). Trimming removed 5 bases at V and 6 bases at J, with 11 bases between. CDR3 length equals 12 residues. CDR3 nucleotide sequence: TGTGCCAGCAGCTACTTTACGGGCGAGCAGTACTTC. Its protein is CASSYFTGEQYF.

The chain links TRBV6-5 to TRBJ2-1; 7 positions match TRBD1. CDR1 is MNHEY, CDR2 SVGAGI, per germline. This CDR3 is built from 15 residues. V lost 5 bases to trimming and J lost 4 bases; unmatched junction nucleotides: 8. The CDR3 sequence: CASSLSRTGYNEQFF. CDR3 coding DNA: TGTGCCAGCAGTCTATCCAGGACAGGATACAATGAGCAGTTCTTC.

V gene TRBV27 combines with J gene TRBJ1-2, with a weak D call TRBD1 (5 bases). Trimming removed 4 bases from V and 4 bases from J, with 19 bases in between. Germline-derived CDR1 and CDR2 are MNHEY and SMNVEV (reference sequence). The CDR3 consists of 16 residues. The CDR3 nucleotides are TGTGCCAGCAGTTCCCTTGGACACCAGGCAACCTATGGCTACACCTTC. This translates into CASSSLGHQATYGYTF.

The CDR3 here is CASSPVLGFGGTEAFF. The CDR3 DNA reads as TGCGCCAGCAGCCCAGTCCTAGGGTTCGGGGGCACTGAAGCTTTCTTT. This chain joins TRBV4-1 and TRBJ1-1; D is possibly TRBD1 (5 bases). The CDR3 runs to 16 residues. V lost 4 bases, J lost 4 bases, and 19 bases lay in between. Germline CDR1 reads MGHRA; CDR2 reads YSYEKL.

This clone was seen once. V is TRBV21-1 and J is TRBJ1-6; the table calls TRBD1, which could not be checked here. TRBV21-1 is annotated as a pseudogene. This CDR3 is built from 19 residues. The CDR3: CASSPPTRNDSSYNSPLHF. The CDR3 DNA reads TGTGCCAGCAGCCCGCCGACAAGAAACGACAGCTCCTATAATTCACCCCTCCACTTT.

This clone showed up just a few times. This sequence joins TRBV27 and TRBJ1-5; D gene unclear. Germline values: CDR1 MNHEY, CDR2 SMNVEV (reference sequence). The CDR3 consists of 14 residues. Trimming left V 4 bases short and J 0 bases short, with 7 bases between. The CDR3 region is CASSSTHSNQPQHF. The CDR3 nucleotides read TGTGCCAGCAGTTCCACTCATAGCAATCAGCCCCAGCATTTT.

CDR3 nucleotide sequence: TGTGCCAGCAGTCGGCCGGGACTGACAATTGGAAACACCATATATTTT. This gives the protein CASSRPGLTIGNTIYF. The J gene is TRBJ1-3, the V gene TRBV28; tentative D call: TRBD1 (5 bases). Germline lookup yields CDR1 MDHEN and CDR2 SYDVKM. The V end lost 5 bases, the J end lost 3 bases, and 17 bases lay between the germline ends. The CDR3 contains 16 residues.

The chain combines TRBV5-1 with TRBJ1-5; no clear D gene. Trimming cost V 2 bases and J 0 bases, with 9 bases left between them. The CDR3 totals 15 residues. Germline assignment: CDR1 SGHRS and CDR2 YFSETQ. CDR3 residues: CASSLEGISNQPQHF. DNA of the CDR3: TGCGCCAGCAGCTTAGAGGGTATTAGCAATCAGCCCCAGCATTTT.

The chain joins TRBV29-1 to TRBJ2-1; no definite D call. Trimming removed 7 bases from V and 6 bases from J, with 10 bases in between. CDR3 length: 11 residues. Germline values: CDR1 SQVTM, CDR2 ANQGSEA. The CDR3 coding sequence is TGCAGCGCCATGATAGCCAATGAGCAGTTCTTC. The encoded protein is CSAMIANEQFF.

The chain joins TRBV11-2 to TRBJ2-1; D perhaps matches TRBD2 (5 bases). V was trimmed by 2 bases and J by 2 bases, leaving 10 bases between them. Germline values: CDR1 SGHAT, CDR2 FQNNGV. CDR3 length equals 15 residues. The DNA for the CDR3 is TGTGCCAGCAGCTTAACCGGGATGGCCTACAATGAGCAGTTCTTC. Encoded protein: CASSLTGMAYNEQFF.

The V call is TRBV6-6, the J call TRBJ1-2, with D maybe TRBD1 (5 bases). V was pared by 5 bases and J by 5 bases, with 15 bases between. From germline, CDR1 is MNHNY and CDR2 SVGAGI (reference sequence). This CDR3 spans 14 amino acids. The CDR3 region has the DNA TGTGCCAGCAGTCTCCAGGGCGTTGGGTATGGCTACACCTTC. Amino acid sequence: CASSLQGVGYGYTF.

The gene calls are TRBV5-1 and TRBJ1-6; 9 bases fit TRBD1. The CDR3 length is 15 residues. V trimming: 3 bases; J trimming: 6 bases; junction bases outside the gene matches: 4. Germline V gives CDR1 SGHRS, CDR2 YFSETQ. Written as DNA, the CDR3 is TGCGCCAGCAGCTACCGACAGGGGGGTAATTCACCCCTCCACTTT. This codes for CASSYRQGGNSPLHF.

The chain joins TRBV12-5 to TRBJ2-1; the match to TRBD2 covers 7 bases. Per germline, CDR1 LGHNT and CDR2 FRNRAP. J lost 5 bases, V lost 2 bases, and 6 bases had no gene match. The length of the CDR3 is 15 residues. The CDR3 spells CASGLISSGHNEQFF. The CDR3 DNA sequence: TGTGCTAGTGGTTTGATCTCTAGCGGTCACAATGAGCAGTTCTTC. The complete variable domain, with remaining parts taken from reference TRBV12-5 and TRBJ2-1, reads DARVTQTPRHKVTEMGQEVTMRCQPILGHNTVFWYRQTMMQGLELLAYFRNRAPLDDSGMPKDRFSAEMPDATLATLKIQPSEPRDSAVYFCASGLISSGHNEQFFGPGTRLTVL.